These 11 T cell receptor beta chains share one sample of origin, sequenced in a study of Graves' ophthalmopathy and Graves' hyperthyroidism. Amplification from RNA transcripts yielded the TCR beta CDR3 regions. Following a first-round RT-PCR that used HTBI primers, a second-round multiplex PCR was carried out. Via MiXCR, TCRdb re-called the multiplex PCR reads, giving one row per CDR3 protein. This table has about 57,000 distinct CDR3 sequences, roughly 47% appearing once. Input material: peripheral blood. The receptors originated from an adult woman with Graves' ophthalmopathy.

The chain carries TRBV3-1 and TRBJ2-5; 9 bases agree with TRBD2. The CDR3 length is 15 residues. V lost 1 base and J lost 7; bases outside the gene matches: 7. Germline V gene lookup returns CDR1 LGHDT and CDR2 YNNKEL (reference sequence). CDR3 bases: TGTGCCAGCAGCCAAGGCGGGAGGGCCCATGGGACCCAGTACTTC. It translates to CASSQGGRAHGTQYF.

Note on this clonotype: No conserved phenylalanine or tryptophan is present at the end of the CDR3, so a read error is the likely explanation. The limits of the CDR3 on the DNA are not certain, so only TCRdb's listed CDR3 is given. The V call is TRBV20-1, the J call TRBJ1-1; the DNA was not used to check the table's D call, TRBD1. In germline, CDR1 is DFQATT, CDR2 SNEGSKA (reference sequence). The CDR3 numbers 13 amino acids, ends counted. The CDR3 sequence is CSARDGGVAEAFL.

The chain carries TRBV9 and TRBJ1-6, with TRBD1 matching 7 bases. This CDR3 has 15 amino acids. Germline assignment: CDR1 SGDLS and CDR2 YYNGEE. The V segment lost 0 bases and the J segment 8 bases; nucleotides outside the gene matches: 5. The CDR3 DNA is TGTGCCAGCAGCGTAGAGGGGGCATTTTATTCACCCCTCCACTTT. Protein: CASSVEGAFYSPLHF.

This clonotype was seen only once. The rearrangement links TRBV15 to TRBJ2-1, with a possible D match to TRBD2 (7 bases). V lost 5 bases to trimming and J lost 7 bases, with 15 bases between them. Germline CDR1 and CDR2: LNHNV and YYDKDF (reference sequence). This CDR3 region has 14 residues. CDR3 residues: CATSAKRGGNEQFF. CDR3 in DNA: TGTGCCACCAGCGCAAAGAGGGGGGGGAATGAGCAGTTCTTC.

By share, this clonotype counts as medium-sized. The J gene is TRBJ2-5, the V gene TRBV7-2; 7 bases are a match to TRBD2. There are 13 residues in the CDR3. The V gene's germline CDR1 is SGHTA and CDR2 FQGNSA. The junction had 5 bases not matched to a gene; V was cut back by 5 bases and J by 5 bases. CDR3 nucleotides: TGTGCCAGCAGCGAACTAGCGAGGGAGACCCAGTACTTC. Translation gives CASSELARETQYF.

This clonotype was observed many times. V usage is TRBV7-9 and J usage is TRBJ2-5, with D perhaps matching TRBD2 (6 bases). Germline V lookup: CDR1 SEHNR, CDR2 FQNEAQ (reference sequence). This CDR3 contains 14 residues. Between the trimmed V and J ends, which lost 2 bases and 5 bases, there was a span of 12 bases. The CDR3 bases are TGTGCCAGCAGCTTACCGGGAGTGGGGGAGACCCAGTACTTC. This sequence encodes CASSLPGVGETQYF.

A note on this clonotype: Because it lacks the conserved phenylalanine or tryptophan at the end, this CDR3 is likely a read error. No DNA is shown, since the ends of the CDR3 on it are uncertain; the CDR3 is the one TCRdb lists. This chain joins TRBV6-5 and TRBJ1-1. The CDR3 extends over 12 residues, inclusive of both ends. In germline, CDR1 is MNHEY, CDR2 SVGAGI. The CDR3 loop is CASSYSVPGLHS.

This clonotype was observed many times. V usage is TRBV6-6 and J usage is TRBJ1-1; D is uncertain. Deletions cut 0 bases from V and 6 bases from J, with 14 bases between. In germline, CDR1 is MNHNY, CDR2 SVGAGI (reference sequence). The CDR3 totals 15 residues. In DNA form, the CDR3 reads TGTGCCAGCAGTTACTCGACTACAGACATACCTGAAGCTTTCTTT. Translated: CASSYSTTDIPEAFF.

In regard to this clonotype: In this CDR3 the conserved last residue, phenylalanine or tryptophan, is missing, so a read error is likely. No DNA is shown, since the ends of the CDR3 on it are uncertain; the CDR3 is the one TCRdb lists. The genes are TRBV5-8 and TRBJ2-5; TRBD1 reflects the table's D call only, with no check against the DNA. Germline CDR1 SGHTS, CDR2 YDEGEE. The CDR3 sequence runs 15 residues, both termini included. This CDR3 reads CASSTGQGAGETQYC.

There are many counts of this clonotype. V gene TRBV6-2 or TRBV6-3 combines with J gene TRBJ2-7, with D maybe TRBD2 (6 bases). The CDR3 has 15 residues. The germline V and J ends were trimmed by 8 bases and 2 bases, with 19 bases remaining between them. Germline CDR1 MNHEY, CDR2 SVGEGT. Here the CDR3 DNA reads TGTGCCAGCGATTCTTCGACTAGTGCCACCTACGAGCAGTACTTC. Translated, it gives CASDSSTSATYEQYF.

This chain links TRBV19 with TRBJ2-2; D is unresolved. This CDR3 is built from 10 residues. The ends were cut back, 6 bases at V and 5 bases at J, with 1 base in the middle. Germline V CDR1 and CDR2: LNHDA, SQIVND (reference sequence). The CDR3 region is CASRTGELFF. As DNA, the CDR3 is TGTGCCAGTAGAACCGGGGAGCTGTTTTTT.